This TCR beta chain was identified in a study of cytomegalovirus exposure and HLA in healthy donors. Study background: From HLA-typed donors, an early data release held tens of millions of unique TCRs. Broader study findings: Later examination showed HLA-associated TCR beta chains had greater clonal expansion than equally common others.

CDR3 length: 17 residues. V shed 0 bases, J shed 6 bases, and the junction held 11 bases outside the gene matches. In germline, CDR1 is MGHRA, CDR2 YSYEKL. Note on this clone: Its antigen is still unknown.

Amplification used 60 Vbeta primers and 13 Jbeta primers. Repertoires were generated with immunoSEQ multiplex PCR, while TCRdb's copy carries only in-frame clones and drops some. The sample includes under 95,000 clones, roughly 70% seen only once; the top ten take 9% to 14%. The sequence was collected from a woman between 35 and 50 years old in good health and CMV-seropositive. V usage is TRBV4-1 and J usage is TRBJ2-3; TRBD1 agrees at 8 bases. Source material: PBMCs. DNA for the CDR3: TGCGCCAGCAGCCAAGAGTCGCTCAGGGGGCTGGGGGATACGCAGTATTTT. Residues: CASSQESLRGLGDTQYF.